Listed below are T cell receptor beta chains from one sample, sequenced in a study of Ad26.COV2.S vaccination and SARS-CoV-2 variants. Assay: immunoSEQ multiplex PCR; the TCRdb copy retains only in-frame clones and omits some. The sample contains hundreds of thousands of clones, around 86% of which appear only once. Sequenced here: peripheral blood, sampled in a trial of Ad26.COV2.S vaccine versus placebo. These receptors were obtained from a person between 18 and 60 years old who received the Ad26.COV2.S COVID-19 vaccine or a placebo. The CDR3 runs from the conserved cysteine through the conserved F or W. A D gene is named only where the DNA matches it firmly. The size entry is marked missing in some rows and otherwise reads once, few, many or a size class.

abundance	d_gene	j_gene	v_gene	CDR3aa	CDR3nt
few	TRBD1	TRBJ1-1	TRBV5-4	CASSSGGQILNTEAFF	TGTGCCAGCAGCTCCGGGGGACAGATCCTGAACACTGAAGCTTTCTTT
NA	TRBD2	TRBJ2-3	TRBV5-5	CASSLDQRGATDTQYF	TGTGCCAGCAGCTTGGATCAGCGGGGGGCCACAGATACGCAGTATTTT
once	NA	TRBJ1-4	TRBV5-1	CASSSQGGTNEKLFF	TGCGCCAGCAGCTCGCAAGGGGGAACTAATGAAAAACTGTTTTTT
NA	TRBD1	TRBJ2-7	TRBV5-1	CASSSGQGEHEQYF	TGCGCCAGCAGCTCCGGACAGGGAGAACACGAGCAGTACTTC
NA	NA	TRBJ2-2	TRBV30	CAWNGGAGELFF	TGTGCCTGGAATGGGGGTGCCGGGGAGCTGTTTTTT
NA	NA	TRBJ1-2	TRBV6-2/TRBV6-3	CASSHSPGHVTPGYTF	TGTGCCAGCAGTCATTCCCCGGGACACGTAACGCCTGGCTACACCTTC
NA	NA	TRBJ1-1	TRBV7-2	CASSSSINTEAFF	TGTGCCAGCAGCTCATCCATTAACACTGAAGCTTTCTTT
NA	TRBD1	TRBJ1-2	TRBV7-3	CASSSGTGDEYWDGYTF	TGTGCCAGCAGCTCCGGGACAGGGGATGAGTATTGGGATGGCTACACCTTC
NA	NA	TRBJ1-5	TRBV3-1/TRBV3-2	CASSTQGNQPQHF	TGTGCCAGCAGCACCCAGGGCAATCAGCCCCAGCATTTT
NA	NA	TRBJ2-2	TRBV19	CASSIAVKAGELFF	TGTGCCAGTAGTATAGCAGTTAAAGCTGGGGAGCTGTTTTTT
once	NA	TRBJ1-1	TRBV6-5	CASSKGTEAFF	TGTGCCAGCAGTAAGGGGACTGAAGCTTTCTTT
NA	TRBD1	TRBJ1-2	TRBV4-2	CASCPGQGSYGYTF	TGTGCCAGCTGTCCGGGACAGGGTTCCTATGGCTACACCTTC
NA	NA	TRBJ1-3	TRBV4-3	CASSQGISSGNTIYF	TGCGCCAGCAGCCAAGGTATAAGCTCTGGAAACACCATATATTTT
NA	NA	TRBJ2-1	TRBV4-1	CASSQSSAANNEQFF	TGCGCCAGCAGCCAATCGAGTGCCGCGAACAATGAGCAGTTCTTC
NA	NA	TRBJ1-4	TRBV5-8	CASGPRGTTNEKLFF	TGTGCCAGCGGCCCAAGAGGAACAACTAATGAAAAACTGTTTTTT
NA	NA	TRBJ2-3	TRBV30	CAGRDFTDTQYF	TGTGCCGGCCGGGACTTCACAGATACGCAGTATTTT
NA	NA	TRBJ1-2	TRBV2	CASRSSNYGYTF	TGTGCCAGCAGGAGCAGTAACTATGGCTACACCTTC
NA	TRBD1	TRBJ2-5	TRBV19	CASSIPTGSAQETQYF	TGTGCCAGTAGTATCCCGACAGGGTCGGCCCAAGAGACCCAGTACTTC
NA	NA	TRBJ2-1	TRBV2	CASLLQESSYNEQFF	TGTGCCAGCCTTTTACAGGAAAGCTCCTACAATGAGCAGTTCTTC
NA	NA	TRBJ1-2	TRBV6-6	CASSYPDRPIEDGYTF	TGTGCCAGCAGTTACCCCGACAGGCCGATCGAGGATGGCTACACCTTC
NA	NA	TRBJ1-4	TRBV29-1	CSAGHLGSVGEKLFF	TGCAGCGCAGGCCATCTCGGATCCGTAGGTGAAAAACTGTTTTTT
once	NA	TRBJ2-2	TRBV30	CAWDTGELFF	TGTGCCTGGGACACCGGGGAGCTGTTTTTT
NA	TRBD2	TRBJ2-1	TRBV11-3	CASSLGAGGHNEQFF	TGTGCCAGCAGCTTAGGAGCGGGGGGGCATAATGAGCAGTTCTTC
NA	TRBD1	TRBJ1-4	TRBV4-2	CASSQIAGQGAREKLFF	TGTGCCAGCAGCCAGATAGCGGGACAGGGGGCGCGTGAAAAACTGTTTTTT
NA	NA	TRBJ1-5	TRBV7-2	CASSLNRASNQPQHF	TGTGCCAGCAGCTTAAACAGGGCTAGCAATCAGCCCCAGCATTTT
NA	NA	TRBJ1-5	TRBV7-2	CASSFGLIQPQHF	TGTGCCAGCAGCTTCGGGTTGATTCAGCCCCAGCATTTT
once	NA	TRBJ1-3	TRBV6-5	CASRVDGSGNTIYF	TGTGCCAGCAGGGTCGACGGCTCTGGAAACACCATATATTTT
NA	TRBD1	TRBJ1-1	TRBV9	CASSVVKTGRTEAFF	TGTGCCAGCAGCGTAGTCAAGACAGGGAGGACTGAAGCTTTCTTT
NA	TRBD1	TRBJ2-2	TRBV2	CASSYSGGRNTGELFF	TGTGCCAGCAGTTACTCAGGGGGCCGGAACACCGGGGAGCTGTTTTTT
NA	TRBD2	TRBJ2-1	TRBV4-1	CASSPASSGGHYNEQFF	TGCGCCAGCAGCCCGGCGTCTAGCGGGGGACATTACAATGAGCAGTTCTTC
NA	TRBD1	TRBJ1-3	TRBV7-2	CASSIRTGTGNTIYF	TGTGCCAGCAGCATACGGACAGGCACTGGAAACACCATATATTTT
NA	TRBD2	TRBJ2-1	TRBV29-1	CSVLGTSDSSYEQFF	TGCAGCGTTCTCGGGACTAGCGACTCCTCCTATGAGCAGTTCTTC
NA	NA	TRBJ2-7	TRBV27	CASSLGQTYEQYF	TGTGCCAGCAGCCTCGGACAGACCTACGAGCAGTACTTC
few	TRBD1	TRBJ1-5	TRBV30	CAWSKDRAQPQHF	TGTGCCTGGAGCAAAGACAGGGCCCAGCCCCAGCATTTT
NA	TRBD1	TRBJ2-1	TRBV25-1	CASSALGTGGYNEQFF	TGTGCCAGCAGCGCCCTAGGGACAGGAGGATACAATGAGCAGTTCTTC
NA	TRBD1	TRBJ2-7	TRBV7-9	CASSPTGVGEQYF	TGTGCCAGCAGCCCGACAGGGGTGGGGGAGCAGTACTTC
NA	NA	TRBJ1-5	TRBV6-5	CASSYTYSDGQPQHF	TGTGCCAGCAGTTACACCTACAGTGACGGGCAGCCCCAGCATTTT
NA	NA	TRBJ2-1	TRBV10-3	CAINTRPGSVEQFF	TGTGCCATCAATACCCGGCCAGGGTCAGTTGAGCAGTTCTTC
NA	NA	TRBJ1-2	TRBV10-3	CAISDLLGGYTF	TGTGCCATCAGTGATCTTTTGGGGGGCTACACCTTC
NA	NA	TRBJ2-7	TRBV25-1	CASSDGTGYEQYF	TGTGCCAGCAGTGACGGAACAGGGTACGAGCAGTACTTC
NA	TRBD1	TRBJ1-5	TRBV19	CASMTRDRGLLYQPQHF	TGTGCCAGTATGACCCGGGACAGGGGGCTCCTGTATCAGCCCCAGCATTTT
NA	NA	TRBJ2-2	TRBV2	CASSSRGTGELFF	TGTGCCAGCAGTAGCAGGGGAACCGGGGAGCTGTTTTTT
NA	NA	TRBJ1-2	TRBV3-1/TRBV3-2	CASSQGGGFGYTF	TGTGCCAGCAGCCAAGGGGGGGGCTTTGGCTACACCTTC
NA	NA	TRBJ2-5	TRBV11-2	CASAWSGFQETQYF	TGTGCCAGCGCGTGGAGCGGGTTCCAAGAGACCCAGTACTTC
NA	NA	TRBJ1-1	TRBV19	CASSTLNTEAFF	TGTGCCAGTAGTACGTTGAACACTGAAGCTTTCTTT
NA	TRBD1	TRBJ2-1	TRBV3-1/TRBV3-2	CASSLLGTGVLRYNEQFF	TGTGCCAGCAGCCTTCTCGGGACAGGGGTCCTGAGGTACAATGAGCAGTTCTTC
NA	NA	TRBJ2-5	TRBV4-1	CASSLRITTGETQYF	TGCGCCAGCAGCCTACGGATCACCACGGGAGAGACCCAGTACTTC
NA	TRBD1	TRBJ2-1	TRBV6-2/TRBV6-3	CASSYSFRDRVYNEQFF	TGTGCCAGCAGTTATAGCTTCCGGGACAGAGTATACAATGAGCAGTTCTTC
NA	NA	TRBJ1-6	TRBV20-1	CSACDTRGLVSPLHF	TGCAGTGCTTGTGACACCCGAGGGCTAGTCTCACCCCTCCACTTT
few	NA	TRBJ1-1	TRBV29-1	CSVEPDGQYTEAFF	TGCAGCGTTGAACCCGACGGACAGTACACTGAAGCTTTCTTT
NA	NA	TRBJ1-4	TRBV10-3	CAISESGRQGEKLFF	TGTGCCATCAGTGAGTCGGGTCGCCAAGGGGAAAAACTGTTTTTT
NA	NA	TRBJ2-5	TRBV24-1	CATREGRETQYF	TGTGCCACCAGGGAGGGGAGGGAGACCCAGTACTTC
NA	NA	TRBJ2-2	TRBV7-3	CASSRGPGVRGELFF	TGTGCCAGCAGCCGCGGCCCCGGGGTTCGTGGGGAGCTGTTTTTT